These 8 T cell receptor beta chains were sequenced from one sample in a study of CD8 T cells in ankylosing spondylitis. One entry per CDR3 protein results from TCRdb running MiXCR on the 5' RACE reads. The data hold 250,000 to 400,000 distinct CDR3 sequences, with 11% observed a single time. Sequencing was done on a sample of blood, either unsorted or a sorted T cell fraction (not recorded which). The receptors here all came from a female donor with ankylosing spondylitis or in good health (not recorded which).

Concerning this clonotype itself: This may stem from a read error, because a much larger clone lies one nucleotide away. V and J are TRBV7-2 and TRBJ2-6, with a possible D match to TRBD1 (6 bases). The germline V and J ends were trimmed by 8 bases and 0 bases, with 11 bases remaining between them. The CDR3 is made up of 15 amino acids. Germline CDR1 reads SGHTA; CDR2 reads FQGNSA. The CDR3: CASGRQDSGANVLTF. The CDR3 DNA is TGTGCCAGCGGCCGACAGGACTCTGGGGCCAACGTCCTGACTTTC.

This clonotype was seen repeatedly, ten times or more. The CDR3 DNA sequence: TGTGCCAGCAGTCAACTCAGGGGGCAAGGTGGCTACACCTTC. Amino acids: CASSQLRGQGGYTF. This chain uses TRBV27 with TRBJ1-2, with 8 bases matching TRBD1. CDR3 size: 14 residues. Germline CDR1 and CDR2: MNHEY and SMNVEV (reference sequence). Unmatched junction bases numbered 9, after V lost 5 bases and J lost 7 bases.

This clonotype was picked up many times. This chain's CDR3 is CSARGRISGNTIYF. The CDR3 nucleotides read TGCAGTGCTAGGGGACGGATCTCTGGAAACACCATATATTTT. V gene TRBV20-1 combines with J gene TRBJ1-3; perhaps TRBD1 as D (5 bases). This CDR3 has 14 amino acids. CDR1 and CDR2 (germline): DFQATT, SNEGSKA (reference sequence). V lost 3 bases and J lost 0, with 9 bases in between.

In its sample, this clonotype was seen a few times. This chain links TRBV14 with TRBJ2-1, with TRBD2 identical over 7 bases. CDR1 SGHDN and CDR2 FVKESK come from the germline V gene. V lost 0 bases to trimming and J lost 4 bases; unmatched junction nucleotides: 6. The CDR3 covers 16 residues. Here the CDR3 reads CASSQDTLAAYNEQFF. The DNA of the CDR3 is TGTGCCAGCAGCCAAGACACCCTAGCGGCGTACAATGAGCAGTTCTTC.

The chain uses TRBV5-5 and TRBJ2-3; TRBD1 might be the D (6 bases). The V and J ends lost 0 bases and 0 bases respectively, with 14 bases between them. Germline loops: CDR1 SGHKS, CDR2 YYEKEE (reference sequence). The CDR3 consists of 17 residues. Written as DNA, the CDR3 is TGTGCCAGCAGCTTGGGGACAGTGACGACTAGCACAGATACGCAGTATTTT. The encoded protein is CASSLGTVTTSTDTQYF. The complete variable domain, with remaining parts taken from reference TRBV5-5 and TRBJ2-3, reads DAGVTQSPTHLIKTRGQQVTLRCSPISGHKSVSWYQQVLGQGPQFIFQYYEKEERGRGNFPDRFSARQFPNYSSELNVNALLLGDSALYLCASSLGTVTTSTDTQYFGPGTRLTVL.

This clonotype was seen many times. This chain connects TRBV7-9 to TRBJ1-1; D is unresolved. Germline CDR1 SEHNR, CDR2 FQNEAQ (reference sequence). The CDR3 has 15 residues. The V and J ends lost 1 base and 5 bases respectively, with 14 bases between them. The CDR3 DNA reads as TGTGCCAGCAGCTTAGAGGGAGGGCCGGGGACTGAAGCTTTCTTT. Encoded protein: CASSLEGGPGTEAFF.

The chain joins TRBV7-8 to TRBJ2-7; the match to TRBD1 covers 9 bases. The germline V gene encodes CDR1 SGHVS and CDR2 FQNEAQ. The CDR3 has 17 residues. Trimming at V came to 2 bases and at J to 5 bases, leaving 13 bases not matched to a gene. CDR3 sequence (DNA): TGTGCCAGCAGCTTAACATTGCTCCGGGACAGGGCCAACGAGCAGTACTTC. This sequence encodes CASSLTLLRDRANEQYF.

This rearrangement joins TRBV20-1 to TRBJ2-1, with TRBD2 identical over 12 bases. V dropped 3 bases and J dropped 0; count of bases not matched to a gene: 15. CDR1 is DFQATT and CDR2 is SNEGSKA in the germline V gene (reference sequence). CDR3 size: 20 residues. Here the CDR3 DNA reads TGCAGTGCTAGGCGAGTGGGTAGACTAGCGGGGGCCAGCTCCTACAATGAGCAGTTCTTC. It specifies CSARRVGRLAGASSYNEQFF.